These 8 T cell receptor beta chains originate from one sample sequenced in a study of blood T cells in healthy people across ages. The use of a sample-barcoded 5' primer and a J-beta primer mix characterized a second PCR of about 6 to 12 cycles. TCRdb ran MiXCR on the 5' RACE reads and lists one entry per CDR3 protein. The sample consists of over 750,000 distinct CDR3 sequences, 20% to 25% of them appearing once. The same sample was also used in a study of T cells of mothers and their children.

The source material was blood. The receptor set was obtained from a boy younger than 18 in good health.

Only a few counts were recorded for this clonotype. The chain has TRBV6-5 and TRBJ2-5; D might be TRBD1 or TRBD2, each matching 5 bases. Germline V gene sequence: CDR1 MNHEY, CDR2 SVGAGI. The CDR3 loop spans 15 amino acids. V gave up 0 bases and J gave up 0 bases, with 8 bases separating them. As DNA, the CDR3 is TGTGCCAGCAGTTACTCAGGGACCTACCAAGAGACCCAGTACTTC. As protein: CASSYSGTYQETQYF.

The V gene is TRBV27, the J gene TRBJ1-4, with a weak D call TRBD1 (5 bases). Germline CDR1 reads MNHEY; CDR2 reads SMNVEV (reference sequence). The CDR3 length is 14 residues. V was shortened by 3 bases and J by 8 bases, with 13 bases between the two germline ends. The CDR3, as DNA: TGTGCCAGCAGTTTGAGGGGACTAGGGGAAAAACTGTTTTTT. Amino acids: CASSLRGLGEKLFF.

The CDR3 loop is CASSFYGTSYNEQFF. DNA for the CDR3: TGTGCCAGCAGCTTCTACGGGACCTCCTACAATGAGCAGTTCTTC. The genes are TRBV7-3 and TRBJ2-1; possibly TRBD1 or TRBD2 for D (5 bases each). This CDR3 comprises 15 residues. The germline V gene encodes CDR1 SGHTA and CDR2 FQGTGA. V gave up 3 bases and J gave up 0 bases, with 9 bases separating them. Full variable domain (rest looked up from reference TRBV7-3 and TRBJ2-1): GAGVSQTPSNKVTEKGKYVELRCDPISGHTALYWYRQSLGQGPEFLIYFQGTGAADDSGLPNDRFFAVRPEGSVSTLKIQRTERGDSAVYLCASSFYGTSYNEQFFGPGTRLTVL.

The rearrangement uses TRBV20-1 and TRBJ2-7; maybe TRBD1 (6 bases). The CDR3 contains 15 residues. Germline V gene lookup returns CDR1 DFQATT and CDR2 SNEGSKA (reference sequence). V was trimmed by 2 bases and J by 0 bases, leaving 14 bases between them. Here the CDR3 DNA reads TGCAGTGCTAGATCCTCGACAGGTAGCTCCTACGAGCAGTACTTC. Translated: CSARSSTGSSYEQYF.

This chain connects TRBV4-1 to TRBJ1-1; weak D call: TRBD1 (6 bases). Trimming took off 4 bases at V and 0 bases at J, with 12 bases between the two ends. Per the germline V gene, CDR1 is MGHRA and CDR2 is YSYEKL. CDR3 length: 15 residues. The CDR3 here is CASSPRDTLNTEAFF. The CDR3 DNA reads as TGCGCCAGCAGCCCTCGGGACACACTGAACACTGAAGCTTTCTTT.

The chain's CDR3 is CASTTNSIEAFF. CDR3 coding DNA: TGTGCCAGCACCACAAACTCCATAGAAGCTTTCTTT. The chain is built from TRBV28 and TRBJ1-1; no clear D gene. V lost 7 bases to trimming and J lost 8 bases, with 14 bases between them. The CDR3 totals 12 residues. Germline V lookup: CDR1 MDHEN, CDR2 SYDVKM. The whole variable domain, remainder taken from reference TRBV28 and TRBJ1-1, is DVKVTQSSRYLVKRTGEKVFLECVQDMDHENMFWYRQDPGLGLRLIYFSYDVKMKEKGDIPEGYSVSREKKERFSLILESASTNQTSMYLCASTTNSIEAFFGQGTRLTVV.

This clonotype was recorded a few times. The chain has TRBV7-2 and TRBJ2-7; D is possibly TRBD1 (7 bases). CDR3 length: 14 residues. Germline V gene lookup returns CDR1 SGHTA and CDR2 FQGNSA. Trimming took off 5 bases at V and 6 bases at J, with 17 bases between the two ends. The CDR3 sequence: CASSRQGGWGEQYF. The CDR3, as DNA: TGTGCCAGCAGCCGCCAGGGGGGCTGGGGCGAGCAGTACTTC.

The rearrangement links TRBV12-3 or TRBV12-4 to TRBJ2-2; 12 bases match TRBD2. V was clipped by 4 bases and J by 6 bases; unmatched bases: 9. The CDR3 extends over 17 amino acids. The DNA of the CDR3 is TGTGCCAGCAGTTACGGACTAGCGGGGCTTCTGTCCGGGGAGCTGTTTTTT. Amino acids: CASSYGLAGLLSGELFF.